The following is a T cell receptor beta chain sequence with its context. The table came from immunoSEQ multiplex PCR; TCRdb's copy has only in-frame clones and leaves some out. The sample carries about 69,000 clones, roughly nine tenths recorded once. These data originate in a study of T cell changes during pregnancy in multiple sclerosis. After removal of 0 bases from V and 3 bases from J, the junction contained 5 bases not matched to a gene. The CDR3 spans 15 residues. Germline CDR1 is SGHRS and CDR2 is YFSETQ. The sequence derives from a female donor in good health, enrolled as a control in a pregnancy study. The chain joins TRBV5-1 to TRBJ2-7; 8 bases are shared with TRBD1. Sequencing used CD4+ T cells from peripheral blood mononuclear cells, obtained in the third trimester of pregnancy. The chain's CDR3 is CASSLGQGASYEQYF. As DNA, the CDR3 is TGCGCCAGCAGCTTGGGGCAGGGGGCGAGCTACGAGCAGTACTTC.